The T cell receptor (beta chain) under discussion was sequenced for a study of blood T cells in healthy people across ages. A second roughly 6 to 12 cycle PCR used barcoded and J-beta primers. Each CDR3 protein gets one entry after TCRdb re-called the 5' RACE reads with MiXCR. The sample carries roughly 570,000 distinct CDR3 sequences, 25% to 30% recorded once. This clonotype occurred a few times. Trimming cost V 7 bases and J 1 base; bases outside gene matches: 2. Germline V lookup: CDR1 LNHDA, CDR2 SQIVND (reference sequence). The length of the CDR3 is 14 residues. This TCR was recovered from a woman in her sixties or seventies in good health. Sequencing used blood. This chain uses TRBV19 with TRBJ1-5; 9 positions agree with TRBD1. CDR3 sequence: CASNDRGSNQPQHF. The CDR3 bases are TGTGCCAGTAACGACAGGGGGAGCAATCAGCCCCAGCATTTT. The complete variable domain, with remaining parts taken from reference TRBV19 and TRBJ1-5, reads DGGITQSPKYLFRKEGQNVTLSCEQNLNHDAMYWYRQDPGQGLRLIYYSQIVNDFQKGDIAEGYSVSREKKESFPLTVTSAQKNPTAFYLCASNDRGSNQPQHFGDGTRLSIL.